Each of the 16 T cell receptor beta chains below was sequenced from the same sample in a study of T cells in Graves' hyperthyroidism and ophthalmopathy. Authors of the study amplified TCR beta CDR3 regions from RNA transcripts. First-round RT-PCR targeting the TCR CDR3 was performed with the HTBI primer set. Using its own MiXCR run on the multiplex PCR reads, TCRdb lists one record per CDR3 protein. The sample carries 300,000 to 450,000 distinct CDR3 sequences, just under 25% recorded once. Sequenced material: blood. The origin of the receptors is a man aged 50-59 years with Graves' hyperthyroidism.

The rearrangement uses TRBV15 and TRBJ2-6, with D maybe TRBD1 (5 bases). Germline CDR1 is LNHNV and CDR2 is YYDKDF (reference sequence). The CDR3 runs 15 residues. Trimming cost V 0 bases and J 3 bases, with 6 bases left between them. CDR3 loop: CATSREGDGANVLTF. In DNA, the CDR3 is TGTGCCACCAGCAGAGAAGGGGATGGGGCCAACGTCCTGACTTTC.

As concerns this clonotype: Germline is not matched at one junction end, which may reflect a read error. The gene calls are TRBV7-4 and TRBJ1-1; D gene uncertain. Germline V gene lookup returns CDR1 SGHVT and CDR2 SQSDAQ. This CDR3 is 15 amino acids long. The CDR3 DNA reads TGCGCCAGCAGCCAAGTAGCGGTACCGAACACTGAAGCTTTCTTT. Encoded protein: CASSQVAVPNTEAFF.

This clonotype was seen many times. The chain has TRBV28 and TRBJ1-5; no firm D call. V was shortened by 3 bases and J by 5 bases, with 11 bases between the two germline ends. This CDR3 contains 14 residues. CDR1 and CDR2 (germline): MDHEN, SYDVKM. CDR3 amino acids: CASSFPDKYQPQHF. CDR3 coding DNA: TGTGCCAGCAGTTTTCCCGACAAATATCAGCCCCAGCATTTT.

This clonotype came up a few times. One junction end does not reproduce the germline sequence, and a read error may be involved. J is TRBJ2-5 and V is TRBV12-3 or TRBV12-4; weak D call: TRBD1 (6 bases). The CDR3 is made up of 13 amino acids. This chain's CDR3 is CASSLEWGQTQHF. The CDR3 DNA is TGTGCCAGCAGTTTAGAATGGGGGCAGACCCAGCACTTC.

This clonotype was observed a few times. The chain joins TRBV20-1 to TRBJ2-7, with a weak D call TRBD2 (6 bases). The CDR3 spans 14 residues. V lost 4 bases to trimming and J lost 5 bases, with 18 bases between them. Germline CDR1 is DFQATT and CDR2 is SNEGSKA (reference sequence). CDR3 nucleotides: TGCAGTGCTACCCCCTCCCGGGAGTATGACGAGCAGTACTTC. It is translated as CSATPSREYDEQYF.

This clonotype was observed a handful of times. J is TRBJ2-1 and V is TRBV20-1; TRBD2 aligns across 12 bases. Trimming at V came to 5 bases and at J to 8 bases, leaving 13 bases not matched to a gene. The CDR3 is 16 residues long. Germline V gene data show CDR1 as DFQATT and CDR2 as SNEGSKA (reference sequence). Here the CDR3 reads CSASRLAGAFGDEQFF. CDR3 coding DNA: TGCAGTGCTTCCCGACTAGCGGGAGCCTTTGGGGATGAGCAGTTCTTC.

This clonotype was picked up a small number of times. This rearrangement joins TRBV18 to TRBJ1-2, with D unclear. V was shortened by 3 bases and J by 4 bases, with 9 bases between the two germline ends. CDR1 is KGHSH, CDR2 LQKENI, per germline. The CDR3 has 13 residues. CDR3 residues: CASSPDGSYGYTF. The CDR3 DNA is TGTGCCAGCTCACCCGACGGTAGCTATGGCTACACCTTC.

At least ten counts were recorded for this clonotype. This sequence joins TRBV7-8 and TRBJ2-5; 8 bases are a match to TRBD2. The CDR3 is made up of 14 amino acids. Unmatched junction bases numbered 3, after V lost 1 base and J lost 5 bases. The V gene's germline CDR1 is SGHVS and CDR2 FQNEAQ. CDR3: CASSLGLALETQYF. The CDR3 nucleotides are TGTGCCAGCAGCTTAGGACTAGCGTTGGAGACCCAGTACTTC.

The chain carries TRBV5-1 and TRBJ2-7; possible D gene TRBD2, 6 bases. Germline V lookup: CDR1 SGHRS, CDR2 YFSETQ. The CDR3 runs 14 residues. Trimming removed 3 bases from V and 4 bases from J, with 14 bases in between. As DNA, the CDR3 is TGCGCCAGCAGCTGGGGCCCTAGCGCATACGAGCAGTACTTC. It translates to CASSWGPSAYEQYF.

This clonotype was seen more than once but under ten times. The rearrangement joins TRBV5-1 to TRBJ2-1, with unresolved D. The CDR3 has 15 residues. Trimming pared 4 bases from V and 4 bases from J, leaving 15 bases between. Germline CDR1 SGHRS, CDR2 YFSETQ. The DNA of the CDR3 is TGCGCCAGCAGCCGCGAGGACCAAACGTACAATGAGCAGTTCTTC. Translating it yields CASSREDQTYNEQFF. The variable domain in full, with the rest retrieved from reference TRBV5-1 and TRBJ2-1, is KAGVTQTPRYLIKTRGQQVTLSCSPISGHRSVSWYQQTPGQGLQFLFEYFSETQRNKGNFPGRFSGRQFSNSRSEMNVSTLELGDSALYLCASSREDQTYNEQFFGPGTRLTVL.

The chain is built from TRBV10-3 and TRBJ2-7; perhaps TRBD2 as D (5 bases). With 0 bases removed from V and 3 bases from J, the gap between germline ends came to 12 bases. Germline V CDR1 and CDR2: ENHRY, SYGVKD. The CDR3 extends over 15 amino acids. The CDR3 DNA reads TGTGCCATCAGTGAGTCCCGGGATGCCGGCTACGAGCAGTACTTC. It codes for CAISESRDAGYEQYF.

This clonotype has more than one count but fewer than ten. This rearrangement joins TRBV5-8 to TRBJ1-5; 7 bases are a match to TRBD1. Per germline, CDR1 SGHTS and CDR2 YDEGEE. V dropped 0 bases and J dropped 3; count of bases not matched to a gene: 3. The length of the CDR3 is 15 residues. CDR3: CASSLEGASNQPQHF. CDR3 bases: TGTGCCAGCAGCTTGGAGGGGGCTTCCAATCAGCCCCAGCATTTT.

The CDR3 region is CASLGGKWQNIQYF. In DNA form, the CDR3 reads TGTGCCTCTCTTGGGGGGAAATGGCAAAACATTCAGTACTTC. This sequence joins TRBV30 and TRBJ2-4; possibly TRBD2 for D (6 bases). Germline V CDR1 and CDR2: GTSNPN, SVGIG (reference sequence). The CDR3 has 14 residues. V was trimmed by 7 bases and J by 5 bases, leaving 18 bases between them.

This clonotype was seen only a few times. CDR3 in DNA: TGTGCCAGCAGTGAAACGACAGGGCTTAGGGGAGTCGAGCAGTACTTC. It codes for CASSETTGLRGVEQYF. V usage is TRBV2 and J usage is TRBJ2-7, with TRBD1 identical over 7 bases. Germline assignment: CDR1 SNHLY and CDR2 FYNNEI. J gave up 6 bases and V 2 bases, and 13 bases lay outside the gene matches. The CDR3 runs 16 residues. The complete variable domain, with remaining parts taken from reference TRBV2 and TRBJ2-7, reads EPEVTQTPSHQVTQMGQEVILRCVPISNHLYFYWYRQILGQKVEFLVSFYNNEISEKSEIFDDQFSVERPDGSNFTLKIRSTKLEDSAMYFCASSETTGLRGVEQYFGPGTRLTVT.

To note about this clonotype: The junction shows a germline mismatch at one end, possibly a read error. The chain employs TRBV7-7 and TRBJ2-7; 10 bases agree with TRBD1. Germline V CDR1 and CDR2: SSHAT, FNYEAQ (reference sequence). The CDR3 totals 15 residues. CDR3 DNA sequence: TGTGCTAGCAGCTCTGATGACAGGGGGCCCTACGAGCAGTACTTC. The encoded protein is CASSSDDRGPYEQYF.

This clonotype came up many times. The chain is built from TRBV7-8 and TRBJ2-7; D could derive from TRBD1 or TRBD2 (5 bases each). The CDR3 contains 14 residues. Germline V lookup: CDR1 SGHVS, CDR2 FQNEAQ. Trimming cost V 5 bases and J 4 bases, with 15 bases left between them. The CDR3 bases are TGTGCCAGCAGCCCCGGGACGAGGCGATACGAGCAGTACTTC. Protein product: CASSPGTRRYEQYF.